This section outlines one T cell receptor beta chain sequence together with its context. The specificity of this receptor is unknown. No quality values exist for individual bases; no much larger clone is one base distant. Looking up the germline V gene (reference sequence) yields CDR1 GTSNPN and CDR2 SVGIG. Deletion took 2 bases off V and 3 bases off J, with a span of 10 bases between the germline ends. The CDR3 has 14 amino acids, counting the end cysteine and phenylalanine. Just CDR3 DNA is preserved here, 42 bases in frame from base 1. The data originate from a study of CD8 T cells in Susac syndrome (dated by TCRdb to between 2018 and 2021). Regarding the research as a whole: Repertoire sequencing was used to test whether CD8+ T cell activation and differentiation in Susac syndrome was antigen driven. Clonality of the CD8+ T cell repertoire was compared between more than 10 healthy donors, approximately 14 Susac syndrome patients and roughly 15 multiple sclerosis patients. Summary of the overall study and its limitations: The number of individuals in the TCR sequencing and HLA analysis was acknowledged as relatively small.

RNA was extracted using the RNeasy kit, and roughly 0.5 to 1 ug of the RNA was reverse transcribed with random hexamers. The immunoSEQ multiplex PCR assay, which covers 54 Vbeta and 13 Jbeta segments, was used to amplify TCR beta CDR3 regions. PCR amplification bias was corrected using a synthetic template baseline for primer optimization and computational correction. The authors' pipeline ran thus. Only productive sequences were kept, with reads annotated to V, D and J genes according to IMGT and analyzed in immunoSEQ Analyzer. To calculate clonality, Shannon entropy was normalized by log2 of the number of productive unique sequences and then subtracted from one. For each patient and control, public and private clones were evaluated within the 100 most prevalent clones. Clones were defined as Susac-specific if absent from the healthy and MS cohorts, from roughly 1,100 published viral clones and from other ImmuneACCESS disease sequences. TCRdb handled the public reads itself, with Q25 trimming in fastp and clone calling in MiXCR, and kept productive beta chains. Every CDR3 protein is listed once, alongside the most common genes and DNA of its rows. The V and J calls here are based on TCRdb, not the publication. This sample holds about 150,000 distinct CDR3 sequences; roughly 94% were observed only once. Of the sample, roughly 0.2% falls within the top ten clones.

Peripheral blood CD8+ and CD4+ T cells from healthy donors, Susac syndrome patients and multiple sclerosis patients were profiled by high-throughput TCR beta sequencing. The multiple sclerosis controls were treatment-naive patients who had stable or active relapsing-remitting disease and met the revised McDonald criteria. CD8+ TEMRA cells were enriched by FACS, while bulk CD8+ and CD4+ T cells were purified by magnetic negative isolation. Blood was drawn into EDTA tubes, processed within 24 hours, and PBMCs were isolated by density gradient centrifugation. PBMCs intended for TCR sequencing were frozen in liquid nitrogen and were later thawed in a 37 degrees C water bath. The sorted or isolated CD4+, CD8+ and CD8+ TEMRA cells reached a purity of at least 90%.

Recombination joined TRBV30 with TRBJ2-2; the D segment could be TRBD1, given 6 matching bases. The material sequenced was CD8+ T cells from PBMCs. The clonotype comes from a human donor with multiple sclerosis. The CDR3 protein is CAWSLDSYTGELFF. The sequenced DNA: TGTGCCTGGAGTCTGGACAGCTACACCGGGGAGCTGTTTTTT.